Presented here are 18 T cell receptor beta chains from one specimen sequenced in a study of vaccination effects on CD4 cells after COVID-19. Antigen-specific CD4+ T cells were expanded (with viral peptide pools) by the ViraFEST assay ahead of sequencing. Researchers isolated CD4+ T cells once approximately eleven days of culture had elapsed. BNT162b2 vaccine or mRNA-1273 vaccine was given to participants in two doses. Sequencing used immunoSEQ multiplex PCR; TCRdb keeps in-frame clones, though not all of them. The sample lists about 46,000 clones, over 60% occurring once. For these receptors, no antigen is known. The material was CD4+ T cells from PBMCs cultured with HCoV-OC43 spike peptides, obtained after COVID-19 vaccination. Sample subset: HCoV-OC43 spike overlapping peptide pool stimulation. The source of these receptors is a human donor who received a COVID-19 vaccine.

This chain joins TRBV9 and TRBJ1-2, with a weak D call TRBD1 (6 bases). The CDR3 is made up of 14 amino acids. In germline, CDR1 is SGDLS, CDR2 YYNGEE. Trimming removed 5 bases at V and 7 bases at J, with 18 bases between. CDR3 in amino acids: CASSTGNGVGGYTF. The CDR3 nucleotides are TGTGCCAGCAGTACAGGGAATGGGGTCGGTGGCTACACCTTC.

The chain recombines TRBV9 with TRBJ1-1, with D possibly TRBD1 on 5 matching bases. The CDR3 extends over 15 amino acids. Per germline, CDR1 SGDLS and CDR2 YYNGEE. Deletions cut 0 bases from V and 1 base from J, with 10 bases between. The DNA for the CDR3 is TGTGCCAGCAGCGTAGGCCCGGGGACGAACACTGAAGCTTTCTTT. Its translation is CASSVGPGTNTEAFF. The variable domain in full, with the rest retrieved from reference TRBV9 and TRBJ1-1, is DSGVTQTPKHLITATGQRVTLRCSPRSGDLSVYWYQQSLDQGLQFLIQYYNGEERAKGNILERFSAQQFPDLHSELNLSSLELGDSALYFCASSVGPGTNTEAFFGQGTRLTVV.

V and J are TRBV27 and TRBJ2-1; D is unclear. CDR1 MNHEY and CDR2 SMNVEV come from the germline V gene (reference sequence). CDR3 length: 14 residues. V lost 3 bases and J 6 bases, leaving 12 bases between the germline ends. The CDR3 sequence is CASSFLTAINEQFF. The CDR3, as DNA: TGTGCCAGCAGTTTCCTCACCGCGATCAATGAGCAGTTCTTC.

This sequence joins TRBV12-3 or TRBV12-4 and TRBJ2-7, with D unresolved. Trimming removed 1 base from V and 1 base from J, with 5 bases in between. The CDR3 is 13 amino acids. The CDR3 spells CASSLGQSYEQYF. The DNA for the CDR3 is TGTGCCAGCAGTTTAGGCCAGTCCTACGAGCAGTACTTC.

The chain couples TRBV14 to TRBJ2-3; TRBD2 matches 10 bases. Germline V CDR1 and CDR2: SGHDN, FVKESK. There are 17 residues in the CDR3. Trimming removed 0 bases from V and 7 bases from J; junction bases left unmatched: 10. The DNA of the CDR3 is TGTGCCAGCAGCCAAGATCTGAGCGGGGGGGCCAGGCATACGCAGTATTTT. This encodes CASSQDLSGGARHTQYF.

J is TRBJ2-1 and V is TRBV18, with TRBD2 as a possible D gene (5 bases). Per germline, CDR1 KGHSH and CDR2 LQKENI. This CDR3 has 12 amino acids. V was clipped by 0 bases and J by 13 bases, with 10 bases between them. CDR3 loop: CASSPPSGNQFF. CDR3 bases: TGTGCCAGCTCACCACCGTCCGGGAATCAGTTCTTC.

This clone was seen a few times. The CDR3, as DNA: TGTGCCTGGAGCAGAGTTGAGGGGGAGCAGTACTTC. As protein: CAWSRVEGEQYF. The chain is built from TRBV30 and TRBJ2-7; possibly TRBD1 or TRBD2 for D (5 bases each). Germline CDR1 is GTSNPN and CDR2 is SVGIG (reference sequence). The CDR3 is 12 residues long. Trimming left V 3 bases short and J 7 bases short, with 13 bases between. Looking up the rest from reference TRBV30 and TRBJ2-7 gives the full variable domain: SQTIHQWPATLVQPVGSPLSLECTVEGTSNPNLYWYRQAAGRGLQLLFYSVGIGQISSEVPQNLSASRPQDRQFILSSKKLLLSDSGFYLCAWSRVEGEQYFGPGTRLTVT.

This sequence joins TRBV27 and TRBJ2-7, with TRBD2 identical over 11 bases. Germline lookup yields CDR1 MNHEY and CDR2 SMNVEV (reference sequence). This CDR3 comprises 15 residues. With 3 bases clipped from V and 2 bases from J, the junction kept 3 bases outside the gene matches. The CDR3 nucleotides are TGTGCCAGCAGTTTGGCACTAGCGGGAGCCTACGAGCAGTACTTC. Translating it yields CASSLALAGAYEQYF.

The CDR3 DNA is TGTGCCAGTAGTCGACAGGGTAGGGGTTCTGGAGCTTTCTTT. Its protein is CASSRQGRGSGAFF. The chain is built from TRBV19 and TRBJ1-1; 7 bases fit TRBD1. CDR1 and CDR2 from the germline V gene are LNHDA and SQIVND (reference sequence). With V trimmed by 5 bases and J by 10 bases, 13 bases remained unmatched. This CDR3 region has 14 residues. The full variable domain, with the rest looked up from reference TRBV19 and TRBJ1-1, is DGGITQSPKYLFRKEGQNVTLSCEQNLNHDAMYWYRQDPGQGLRLIYYSQIVNDFQKGDIAEGYSVSREKKESFPLTVTSAQKNPTAFYLCASSRQGRGSGAFFGQGTRLTVV.

The V and J genes are TRBV5-1 and TRBJ2-5, with 7 bases identical to TRBD1. V dropped 0 bases and J dropped 2; count of bases not matched to a gene: 4. The CDR3 loop spans 15 amino acids. CDR1 SGHRS and CDR2 YFSETQ come from the germline V gene. CDR3 DNA sequence: TGCGCCAGCAGCTTGGGGACAGGCTCACAAGAGACCCAGTACTTC. This codes for CASSLGTGSQETQYF.

This clone was picked up a small number of times. V gene TRBV14 combines with J gene TRBJ1-1, with TRBD1 identical over 8 bases. CDR1 and CDR2 (germline): SGHDN, FVKESK. The junction had 3 bases not matched to a gene; V was cut back by 5 bases and J by 4 bases. CDR3 length: 13 amino acids. The CDR3 loop is CASSGDRTTEAFF. CDR3 sequence (DNA): TGTGCCAGCAGCGGGGACAGGACCACTGAAGCTTTCTTT.

V gene TRBV3-1 (or the pseudogene TRBV3-2) combines with J gene TRBJ1-2; 9 bases are shared with TRBD1. The CDR3 contains 16 residues. Germline V gene sequence: CDR1 LGHDT, CDR2 YNNKEL (reference sequence). The V and J ends lost 3 bases and 3 bases, in that order; junction bases with no gene match: 8. CDR3 residues: CASSQPGQGSYYGYTF. CDR3 DNA: TGTGCCAGCAGCCAGCCGGGACAGGGAAGCTACTATGGCTACACCTTC.

This clone was counted a few times. The CDR3 protein is CASSPGTDHGYTF. The DNA of the CDR3 is TGCGCCAGCAGTCCCGGGACAGATCATGGCTACACCTTC. The chain carries TRBV10-1 and TRBJ1-2, with 7 bases lining up with TRBD1. Trimming removed 5 bases from V and 6 bases from J; junction bases left unmatched: 6. This CDR3 is built from 13 residues. Germline CDR1 WNHNN, CDR2 SYGVQD (reference sequence).

The rearrangement joins TRBV6-5 to TRBJ2-7; 9 positions agree with TRBD1. CDR1 and CDR2 (germline): MNHEY, SVGAGI. This CDR3 spans 13 amino acids. The V gene end was trimmed by 9 bases and the J gene end by 5 bases; junction bases not matched to a gene: 8. The CDR3 coding sequence is TGTGCCAGTAACCGGGACAGGGCGGACGAGCAGTACTTC. Translating gives CASNRDRADEQYF.

The chain recombines TRBV24-1 with TRBJ2-5; D remains ambiguous. The CDR3 contains 19 residues. V gave up 5 bases and J gave up 3 bases, with 27 bases separating them. The germline V gene encodes CDR1 KGHDR and CDR2 SFDVKD. The CDR3 bases are TGTGCCACCAGTGCCTCGCGAAGATCCCCCTCACAGCCCGAAGAGACCCAGTACTTC. It translates to CATSASRRSPSQPEETQYF.

This chain joins TRBV3-1 (or the pseudogene TRBV3-2) and TRBJ2-2, with 7 bases that match TRBD1. In germline, CDR1 is LGHDT, CDR2 YNNKEL (reference sequence). The CDR3 extends over 15 amino acids. The V segment lost 6 bases and the J segment 1 base; nucleotides outside the gene matches: 5. The CDR3 spells CASRKGTVNTGELFF. The CDR3 coding sequence is TGTGCCAGCAGAAAAGGGACAGTGAACACCGGGGAGCTGTTTTTT.

The chain is built from TRBV19 and TRBJ2-7; D may be TRBD2 (6 bases). Between the trimmed V and J ends, which lost 1 base and 3 bases, there was a span of 13 bases. CDR1 LNHDA and CDR2 SQIVND come from the germline V gene (reference sequence). This CDR3 contains 15 residues. The CDR3: CASSIVIGGYYEQYF. CDR3 coding DNA: TGTGCCAGTAGTATAGTGATCGGGGGATACTACGAGCAGTACTTC. The full variable domain, rest sourced from reference TRBV19 and TRBJ2-7, is DGGITQSPKYLFRKEGQNVTLSCEQNLNHDAMYWYRQDPGQGLRLIYYSQIVNDFQKGDIAEGYSVSREKKESFPLTVTSAQKNPTAFYLCASSIVIGGYYEQYFGPGTRLTVT.

The chain couples TRBV18 to TRBJ2-7, with D perhaps TRBD1 or TRBD2 (5 bases each). This CDR3 spans 12 amino acids. V lost 5 bases and J lost 2, with 7 bases in between. The germline V gene has CDR1 KGHSH and CDR2 LQKENI. Here the CDR3 DNA reads TGTGCCAGCTCAGAGGGACCCTACGAGCAGTACTTC. It specifies CASSEGPYEQYF. The full variable domain, with the rest looked up from reference TRBV18 and TRBJ2-7, is NAGVMQNPRHLVRRRGQEARLRCSPMKGHSHVYWYRQLPEEGLKFMVYLQKENIIDESGMPKERFSAEFPKEGPSILRIQQVVRGDSAAYFCASSEGPYEQYFGPGTRLTVT.